A single sample gave rise to the 9 T cell receptor beta chains below, sequenced in a study of blood T cell repertoires in COVID-19. Clones were read by immunoSEQ multiplex PCR, and TCRdb kept only the in-frame ones, dropping some. Found here are tens of thousands of clones, approximately 90% of them singletons; the top ten hold 5.5% to 7.5%. Specimen: peripheral blood. These receptors all come from a woman of 80 years or more with acute or convalescent COVID-19.

The V call is TRBV19, the J call TRBJ1-1, with 10 bases aligning to TRBD1. The CDR3 spans 14 residues. V lost 4 bases and J lost 7; bases outside the gene matches: 6. Germline CDR1 and CDR2: LNHDA and SQIVND (reference sequence). Here the CDR3 reads CASSTDRGRSEAFF. The CDR3 region has the DNA TGTGCCAGTAGTACCGACAGGGGGCGAAGTGAAGCTTTCTTT.

This chain uses TRBV27 with TRBJ2-7; 7 bases map to TRBD2. V gave up 6 bases and J gave up 2 bases; unmatched junction bases: 10. The CDR3 loop spans 15 amino acids. Germline V lookup: CDR1 MNHEY, CDR2 SMNVEV (reference sequence). The DNA for the CDR3 is TGTGCCAGCAGAGGAAGGGCGGGAGCTACCTACGAGCAGTACTTC. Its translation is CASRGRAGATYEQYF.

This chain links TRBV5-5 with TRBJ2-7, with D unclear. This CDR3 is built from 13 residues. Trimming shortened V by 4 bases and J by 3 bases, and 11 bases separated the two germline ends. Germline V gene data show CDR1 as SGHKS and CDR2 as YYEKEE (reference sequence). CDR3 sequence reads: CASSPGSIYEQYF. For the CDR3, the DNA is TGTGCCAGCAGCCCAGGCTCCATCTACGAGCAGTACTTC.

Points on this clone: Other nucleotide sequences in the sample specify the same CDR3. The genes are TRBV9 and TRBJ2-3; 14 nucleotides align to TRBD2. Germline V lookup: CDR1 SGDLS, CDR2 YYNGEE. V was pared by 4 bases and J by 3 bases, with 4 bases of the junction left unmatched. This CDR3 region has 16 residues. Here the CDR3 reads CASSLGLAGGTDTQYF. DNA of the CDR3: TGTGCCAGCAGCCTTGGACTAGCGGGAGGAACAGATACGCAGTATTTT.

The chain recombines TRBV30 with TRBJ1-1; the D gene is possibly TRBD1 (5 bases). V was clipped by 2 bases and J by 1 base, with 14 bases between them. The CDR3 runs 15 residues. The germline V gene has CDR1 GTSNPN and CDR2 SVGIG (reference sequence). CDR3 bases: TGTGCCTGGAGTTCCTGGGGGGGTGAGAACACTGAAGCTTTCTTT. Encoded protein: CAWSSWGGENTEAFF.

The chain carries TRBV6-4 and TRBJ1-6, with 7 bases aligning to TRBD1. The V and J ends lost 5 bases and 4 bases, in that order; junction bases with no gene match: 5. This CDR3 is 15 amino acids long. Germline V gene sequence: CDR1 MRHNA, CDR2 SNTAGT. For the CDR3, the DNA is TGTGCCAGCAGTCCCGGGACAGCTTATAATTCACCCCTCCACTTT. This codes for CASSPGTAYNSPLHF.

This clone was seen more than once but under ten times. The chain recombines TRBV11-2 with TRBJ1-2; TRBD1 agrees at 8 bases. V lost 5 bases, J lost 7 bases, and 9 bases stayed unmatched. This CDR3 is built from 14 residues. From germline, CDR1 is SGHAT and CDR2 FQNNGV. The CDR3 DNA sequence: TGTGCCAGCAGCAACTCCGGACAGGGAGGTGGCTACACCTTC. Its translation: CASSNSGQGGGYTF.

The chain couples TRBV7-2 to TRBJ1-3, with D perhaps matching TRBD1 (6 bases). Germline loops: CDR1 SGHTA, CDR2 FQGNSA. V was clipped by 2 bases and J by 0 bases, with 14 bases between them. The CDR3 is 17 residues long. The CDR3 bases are TGTGCCAGCAGCTTACAGGGGCCCCTGGTCTCTGGAAACACCATATATTTT. This gives the protein CASSLQGPLVSGNTIYF.

The chain carries TRBV5-6 and TRBJ2-3; 7 bases line up with TRBD1. The V segment lost 4 bases and the J segment 4 bases; nucleotides outside the gene matches: 6. The germline CDR1 and CDR2 sequences are SGHDT and YYEEEE. This CDR3 region has 14 residues. The CDR3 sequence is CASSPRQGADTQYF. The CDR3 nucleotides are TGTGCCAGCAGCCCCCGACAGGGCGCAGATACGCAGTATTTT.